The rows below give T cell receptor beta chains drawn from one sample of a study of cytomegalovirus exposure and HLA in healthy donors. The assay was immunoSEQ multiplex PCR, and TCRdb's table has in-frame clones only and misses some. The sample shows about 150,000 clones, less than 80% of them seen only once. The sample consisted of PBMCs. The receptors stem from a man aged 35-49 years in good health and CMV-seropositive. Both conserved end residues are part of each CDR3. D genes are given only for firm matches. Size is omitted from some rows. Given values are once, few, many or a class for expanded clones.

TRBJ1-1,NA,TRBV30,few,TGTGCCTGGGGCAACACTGAAGCTTTCTTT,CAWGNTEAFF
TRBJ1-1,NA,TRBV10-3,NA,TGTGCCATCAGGGGGGCGGTGGGTGAAGCTTTCTTT,CAIRGAVGEAFF
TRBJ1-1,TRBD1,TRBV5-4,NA,TGTGCCAGCAGCTTGGTAGGGGGCCGCACTGAAGCTTTCTTT,CASSLVGGRTEAFF
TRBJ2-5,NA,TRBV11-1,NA,TGTGCCAGCAGCCCAAGACTCATGGGAGAGACCCAGTACTTC,CASSPRLMGETQYF
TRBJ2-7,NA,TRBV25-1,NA,TGTGCCAGCAGTGCCCCAGGGTATCAGCACGAGCAGTACTTC,CASSAPGYQHEQYF
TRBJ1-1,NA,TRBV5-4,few,TGTGCCAGCAGATTCTCAGGGTGGAAGACTGAAGCTTTCTTT,CASRFSGWKTEAFF
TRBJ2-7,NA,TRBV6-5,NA,TGTGCCAGCAGTCGACAGGCCTCCTACGAGCAGTACTTC,CASSRQASYEQYF
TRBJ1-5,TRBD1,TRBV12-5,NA,TGTGCTAGTGGAATCCCCGGGACAGATAGCAATCAGCCCCAGCATTTT,CASGIPGTDSNQPQHF
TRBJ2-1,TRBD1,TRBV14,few,TGTGCCAGCAGCCAAGATGCGACAGGGAACAATGAGCAGTTCTTC,CASSQDATGNNEQFF
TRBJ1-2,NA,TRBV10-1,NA,TGCGCCAGCAGTGACACCTCAGCTAACTATGGCTACACCTTC,CASSDTSANYGYTF
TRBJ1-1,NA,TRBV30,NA,TGTGCCTGGAGTCCCCGGGGGGGGGAAGCTTTCTTT,CAWSPRGGEAFF
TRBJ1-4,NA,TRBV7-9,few,TGTTCCAGCAGCTTAGATCCCCGGACTGCAACTAATGAAAAACTGTTTTTT,CSSSLDPRTATNEKLFF
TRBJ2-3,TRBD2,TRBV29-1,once,TGCAGCGTTGTAAGGCTAGCGGGAGAACGGAGCACAGATACGCAGTATTTT,CSVVRLAGERSTDTQYF
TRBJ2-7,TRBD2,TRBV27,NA,TGTGCCAGCAGTTTATTTCATTTTCGGGGAGGGAGATCCCACGAGCAGTACTTC,CASSLFHFRGGRSHEQYF
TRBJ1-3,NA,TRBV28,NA,TGTGCCAGCAGTTTCGGTCCTTCTGGAAACACCATATATTTT,CASSFGPSGNTIYF
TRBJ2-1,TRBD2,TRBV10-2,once,TGCGCCAGCCTAGCGGGAGGTTGGAGAAATGAGCAGTTCTTC,CASLAGGWRNEQFF
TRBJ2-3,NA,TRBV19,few,TGTGCCAGTACATTCGACTCCACAGATACGCAGTATTTT,CASTFDSTDTQYF
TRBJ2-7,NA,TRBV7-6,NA,TGTGCCAGCAGCTTAGCAAGTAGCCCACGGGGGGAGCAGTACTTC,CASSLASSPRGEQYF
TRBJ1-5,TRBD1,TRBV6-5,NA,TGTGCCAGCAGACTCGACAGGGAACAGCCCCAGCATTTT,CASRLDREQPQHF
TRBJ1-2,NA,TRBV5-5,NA,TGTGCCAGCAGCTTGTCGGCATCCCAGGGGTATGGCTACACCTTC,CASSLSASQGYGYTF
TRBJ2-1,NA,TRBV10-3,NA,TGTGCCATCACGGCCGGGAACCCCCAGAATGAGCAGTTCTTC,CAITAGNPQNEQFF
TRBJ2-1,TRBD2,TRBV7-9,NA,TGTGCCAGCAGCCCCGGACTAGCGCCTTACAATGAGCAGTTCTTC,CASSPGLAPYNEQFF
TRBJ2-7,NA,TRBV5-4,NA,TGTGCCAGCAGCTTGGGGGAGCTTACCTACGAGCAGTACTTC,CASSLGELTYEQYF
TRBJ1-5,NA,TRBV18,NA,TGTGCCAGCTCACCCCCGGGGGGGACACAGCCCCAGCATTTT,CASSPPGGTQPQHF
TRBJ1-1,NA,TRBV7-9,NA,TGTGCCAGCAGCTTAGCGTCGGGTACTGAAGCTTTCTTT,CASSLASGTEAFF
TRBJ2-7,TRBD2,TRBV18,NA,TGTGCCAGCTCACCCACACTAGCGGGATTCTACGAGCAGTACTTC,CASSPTLAGFYEQYF
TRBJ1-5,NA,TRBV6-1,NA,TGTGCCAGCAGTGAACTTGACATTCCCAATCAGCCCCAGCATTTT,CASSELDIPNQPQHF
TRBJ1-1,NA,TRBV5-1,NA,TGCGCCAGCAGCCGGGAGACAGCCTCAAACACTGAAGCTTTCTTT,CASSRETASNTEAFF
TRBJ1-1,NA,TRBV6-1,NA,TGTGCCAGCGGGGGGGAGCTCATGAACACTGAAGCTTTCTTT,CASGGELMNTEAFF
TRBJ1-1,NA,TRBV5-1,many,TGCGCCAGCAGCTTAGGGGCGGGGGGGAACACTGAAGCTTTCTTT,CASSLGAGGNTEAFF
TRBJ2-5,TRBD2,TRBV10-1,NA,TGCGCCAGCAGCGATGCTAGCGGGAGGGCCCAAGAGACCCAGTACTTC,CASSDASGRAQETQYF
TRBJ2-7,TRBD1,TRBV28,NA,TGTGCCAGCAGCCTCCGGGACAGCTACGAGCAGTACTTC,CASSLRDSYEQYF
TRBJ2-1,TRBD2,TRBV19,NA,TGTGCCAGTAGTATTAGAACTAGCGGGGGAAATGAGCAGTTCTTC,CASSIRTSGGNEQFF
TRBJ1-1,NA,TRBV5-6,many,TGTGCCAGCAGCTTGGCGGGAAAAGAAGCTTTCTTT,CASSLAGKEAFF
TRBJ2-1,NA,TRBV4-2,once,TGTGCCAGCAGCCAGCTCCCGGGATACCTGCAGTTCTTC,CASSQLPGYLQFF
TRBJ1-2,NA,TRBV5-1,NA,TGCGCCAGCAGCTTTAACAGCAACTATGGCTACACCTTC,CASSFNSNYGYTF
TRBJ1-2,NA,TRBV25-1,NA,TGTGCCAGCAGTGAATTCAGGGAGGTACGCGGCTACACCTTC,CASSEFREVRGYTF
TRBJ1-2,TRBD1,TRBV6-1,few,TGTGCCAGCAGTGCCGGGACAGTAGCCTATGGCTACACCTTC,CASSAGTVAYGYTF
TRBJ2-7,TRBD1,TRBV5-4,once,TGTGCCAGCAGCTCCAAGGGACAGGCAGGATACGAGCAGTACTTC,CASSSKGQAGYEQYF
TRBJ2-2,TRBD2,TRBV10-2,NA,TGCGCCAGCAGGGGACTAGCTAAGACCGGGGAGCTGTTTTTT,CASRGLAKTGELFF
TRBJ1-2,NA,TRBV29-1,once,TGCACCGTCAGTCCTCACGGTTCAGGGAGGGACTATGGCTACACCTTC,CTVSPHGSGRDYGYTF
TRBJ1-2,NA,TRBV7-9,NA,TGTTCCAGCAGCTCCGACGGCAGGGGAATAAGTGGCTACACCTTC,CSSSSDGRGISGYTF
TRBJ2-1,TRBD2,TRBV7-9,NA,TGTGCCAGCAGCTCGCAAGGGACTAGCGGGAGAGAGGTCGATGAGCAGTTCTTC,CASSSQGTSGREVDEQFF
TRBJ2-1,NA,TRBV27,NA,TGTGCCAGCAGTTTATCCCTATTCCCTGTGGATGAGCAGTTCTTC,CASSLSLFPVDEQFF